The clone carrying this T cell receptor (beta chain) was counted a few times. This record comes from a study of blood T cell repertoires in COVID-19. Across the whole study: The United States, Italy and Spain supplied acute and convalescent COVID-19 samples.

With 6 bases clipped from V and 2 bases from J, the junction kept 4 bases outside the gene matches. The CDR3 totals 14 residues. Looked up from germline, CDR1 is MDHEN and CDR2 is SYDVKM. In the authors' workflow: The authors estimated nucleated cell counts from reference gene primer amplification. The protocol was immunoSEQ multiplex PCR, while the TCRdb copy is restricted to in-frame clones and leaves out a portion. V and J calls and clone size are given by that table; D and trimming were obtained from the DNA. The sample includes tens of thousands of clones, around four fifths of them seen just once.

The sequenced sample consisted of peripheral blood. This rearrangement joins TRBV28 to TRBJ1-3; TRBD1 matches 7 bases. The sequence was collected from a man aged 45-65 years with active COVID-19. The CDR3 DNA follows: TGTGCCAGCAGGTCAACAGGGGCTGGAAACACCATATATTTT. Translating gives CASRSTGAGNTIYF.